Presented here are 26 T cell receptor beta chains from one specimen sequenced in a study of CD8+CD57+ T cells in acquired aplastic anemia listed by TCRdb under 2018. Instrument on record: Illumina HiSeq 2000. Genomic DNA served as template for TCR beta VDJ combination and CDR3 sequence profiling. Using fastp trimming at Q25 and MiXCR clonotype assembly, TCRdb reanalyzed the public sequencing data and kept in-frame beta chains. Every entry covers one CDR3 protein and lists the most common genes and DNA from its rows. The sample table shows around 150,000 distinct CDR3 sequences, and less than 45% are seen once. 8.4% of the sample is taken by the ten largest. The sequenced material came from sorted CD4+, CD8+, or CD8+CD57+ T cells (not recorded which) from PBMCs. Receptors were obtained from a human donor in good health, serving as a control.

The sample holds a few counts of this clonotype. The rearrangement joins TRBV5-1 to TRBJ2-1; D unresolved. Germline loops: CDR1 SGHRS, CDR2 YFSETQ. The CDR3 totals 14 residues. With 1 base removed from V and 0 bases from J, the gap between germline ends came to 5 bases. The CDR3 DNA sequence: TGCGCCAGCAGCTTGCCAAGCTCCTACAATGAGCAGTTCTTC. This gives the protein CASSLPSSYNEQFF.

This clonotype was observed a few times. The V and J genes are TRBV5-1 and TRBJ1-1, with D maybe TRBD1 (5 bases). Trimming shortened V by 3 bases and J by 2 bases, and 11 bases separated the two germline ends. This CDR3 spans 14 amino acids. Germline assignment: CDR1 SGHRS and CDR2 YFSETQ. CDR3 DNA: TGCGCCAGCAGCTACGGGACTCTTAACACTGAAGCTTTCTTT. It translates to CASSYGTLNTEAFF.

The chain uses TRBV20-1 and TRBJ1-6, with 9 bases fitting TRBD1. CDR3 size: 16 residues. J lost 7 bases, V lost 2 bases, and 9 bases had no gene match. Germline loops: CDR1 DFQATT, CDR2 SNEGSKA (reference sequence). The DNA for the CDR3 is TGCAGTGCTAGATCCGCAAACAGGGGGCCGAATTCACCCCTCCACTTT. Its translation: CSARSANRGPNSPLHF.

This clonotype has at least ten counts. V usage is TRBV6-1 and J usage is TRBJ1-1, with TRBD1 matching over 9 bases. V gave up 5 bases and J gave up 1 base; unmatched junction bases: 11. This CDR3 is 17 amino acids long. CDR1 MNHNS and CDR2 SASEGT come from the germline V gene. As DNA, the CDR3 is TGTGCCAGCAGTCTATTCAACAGGGGGCACGGGAACACTGAAGCTTTCTTT. It translates to CASSLFNRGHGNTEAFF.

In this sample, this clonotype turned up many times. The V call is TRBV5-1, the J call TRBJ1-5; D uncertain. Deletions cut 1 base from V and 2 bases from J, with 7 bases between. This CDR3 contains 14 residues. Per the germline V gene, CDR1 is SGHRS and CDR2 is YFSETQ. This CDR3 is CASSLNGGNQPQHF. The CDR3 coding sequence is TGCGCCAGCAGCTTGAACGGCGGCAATCAGCCCCAGCATTTT.

The CDR3 DNA follows: TGTGCCAGCAGTTCCGGTTTCACCCAAGAGACCCAGTACTTC. Translation gives CASSSGFTQETQYF. The chain links TRBV5-4 to TRBJ2-5; D not resolved. The germline gives CDR1 SGHNT, CDR2 YYREEE (reference sequence). The CDR3 contains 14 residues. Trimming cost V 5 bases and J 1 base, with 12 bases left between them.

In its sample, this clonotype was seen many times. The chain couples TRBV7-8 to TRBJ1-1; D call uncertain. The CDR3 is made up of 12 amino acids. Trimming stripped 11 bases from V and 4 bases from J, with 14 bases between. Germline CDR1 SGHVS, CDR2 FQNEAQ. The CDR3 DNA follows: TGTGCCGGTACATCGGGCGGCACTGAAGCTTTCTTT. It codes for CAGTSGGTEAFF.

This chain's CDR3 is CSASSIVHTDQPQHF. The CDR3 region has the DNA TGCAGTGCCAGTAGTATAGTGCATACCGATCAGCCCCAGCATTTT. This sequence joins TRBV20-1 and TRBJ1-5; no clear D gene. V lost 6 bases, J lost 5 bases, and 20 bases lay in between. In germline, CDR1 is DFQATT, CDR2 SNEGSKA (reference sequence). The CDR3 extends over 15 amino acids.

The sample holds a few counts of this clonotype. V is TRBV5-6 and J is TRBJ1-3; 7 nucleotides agree with TRBD1. The CDR3 covers 15 residues. Per the germline V gene, CDR1 is SGHDT and CDR2 is YYEEEE. J lost 2 bases, V lost 4 bases, and 6 bases had no gene match. CDR3 loop: CASSLQGSPGNTIYF. DNA for the CDR3: TGTGCCAGCAGCCTACAGGGGAGCCCTGGAAACACCATATATTTT.

This clonotype has ten or more counts. The chain is built from TRBV20-1 and TRBJ2-2; D may be TRBD1 or TRBD2 (5 bases each). CDR3 length equals 13 residues. Trimming removed 6 bases from V and 4 bases from J, with 12 bases in between. Germline V gene data show CDR1 as DFQATT and CDR2 as SNEGSKA (reference sequence). For the CDR3, the DNA is TGCAGTGCAGCCCCCGGGACCACCGGGGAGCTGTTTTTT. Residues: CSAAPGTTGELFF.

Here the CDR3 reads CASSLGQSRGGTQYF. As DNA, the CDR3 is TGTGCCAGCAGCTTAGGCCAGTCCAGAGGAGGTACGCAGTATTTT. V is TRBV11-1 and J is TRBJ2-3, with D tentatively TRBD2 (5 bases). Germline lookup yields CDR1 SGHAT and CDR2 FQDESV (reference sequence). V was shortened by 1 base and J by 8 bases, with 16 bases between the two germline ends. CDR3 length: 15 amino acids. The full variable domain, in which reference TRBV11-1 and TRBJ2-3 provide the parts outside the CDR3, is EAEVAQSPRYKITEKSQAVAFWCDPISGHATLYWYRQILGQGPELLVQFQDESVVDDSQLPKDRFSAERLKGVDSTLKIQPAELGDSAMYLCASSLGQSRGGTQYFGPGTRLTVL.

The chain recombines TRBV6-1 with TRBJ2-3, with 10 nucleotides matching TRBD2. From germline, CDR1 is MNHNS and CDR2 SASEGT. This CDR3 spans 16 amino acids. The V segment lost 1 base and the J segment 2 bases; nucleotides outside the gene matches: 3. In DNA form, the CDR3 reads TGTGCCAGCAGTGAAGGACTAGCGGGCCCCACAGATACGCAGTATTTT. Translated, it gives CASSEGLAGPTDTQYF.

The rearrangement uses TRBV3-1 and TRBJ1-4; no reliable D call. There are 15 residues in the CDR3. With 5 bases removed from V and 2 bases from J, the gap between germline ends came to 12 bases. Germline values: CDR1 LGHDT, CDR2 YNNKEL (reference sequence). Here the CDR3 reads CASSFSGGTNEKLFF. CDR3 nucleotide sequence: TGTGCCAGCAGCTTCTCGGGTGGGACTAATGAAAAACTGTTTTTT.

With respect to this clonotype: This sequence may be a read error, since a much larger clone differs from it by one base. The chain recombines TRBV6-2 or TRBV6-3 with TRBJ1-2; 10 bases line up with TRBD1. The V and J ends lost 5 bases and 8 bases, in that order; junction bases with no gene match: 11. Germline values: CDR1 MNHEY, CDR2 SVGEGT. This CDR3 comprises 15 residues. This CDR3 reads CASSHQLGTGEGYTF. DNA for the CDR3: TGTGCCAGCAGTCACCAGTTGGGGACAGGGGAGGGCTACACCTTC.

This clonotype was observed a handful of times. The chain carries TRBV3-1 and TRBJ2-3; TRBD2 matches at 14 bases. Germline-derived CDR1 and CDR2 are LGHDT and YNNKEL (reference sequence). The CDR3 length is 19 residues. Losses at the gene ends were 4 bases for V and 6 bases for J; bases not matched to a gene: 15. The CDR3 loop reads CASSRAGLAGGRGRDTQYF. CDR3 bases: TGTGCCAGCAGCCGAGCAGGACTAGCGGGAGGAAGAGGCCGGGATACGCAGTATTTT.

This clonotype was counted at least ten times. The chain uses TRBV7-2 and TRBJ2-2; TRBD1 matches 9 bases. CDR1 and CDR2 from the germline V gene are SGHTA and FQGNSA. The CDR3 has 14 amino acids. V lost 4 bases to trimming and J lost 7 bases; unmatched junction nucleotides: 4. The chain's CDR3 is CASSYDRGDGELFF. For the CDR3, the DNA is TGTGCCAGCAGCTATGACAGGGGGGACGGGGAGCTGTTTTTT.

The chain employs TRBV10-3 and TRBJ1-5; 7 positions match TRBD1. V shed 10 bases, J shed 7 bases, and the junction held 4 bases outside the gene matches. CDR1 and CDR2 from the germline V gene are ENHRY and SYGVKD. The CDR3 has 11 residues. CDR3 sequence (DNA): TGTGCCAGCAGGGGGGAGCAGCCCCAGCATTTT. The encoded protein is CASRGEQPQHF.

This rearrangement joins TRBV10-3 to TRBJ2-1, with 8 bases lining up with TRBD2. Per germline, CDR1 ENHRY and CDR2 SYGVKD. The V and J ends lost 0 bases and 8 bases, in that order; junction bases with no gene match: 6. The CDR3 spans 15 residues. DNA of the CDR3: TGTGCCATCAGTGAGTCACGGGGGGGCCGGGATGAGCAGTTCTTC. This translates into CAISESRGGRDEQFF.

The chain uses TRBV19 and TRBJ1-2; 8 bases align to TRBD1. Losses at the gene ends were 9 bases for V and 7 bases for J; bases not matched to a gene: 13. The CDR3 has 14 amino acids. Germline values: CDR1 LNHDA, CDR2 SQIVND (reference sequence). The CDR3 sequence is CASMLIYGQGGYTF. The CDR3, as DNA: TGTGCCAGCATGCTGATCTATGGACAGGGTGGCTACACCTTC.

The J gene is TRBJ2-1, the V gene TRBV29-1; D is undetermined. Per the germline V gene, CDR1 is SQVTM and CDR2 is ANQGSEA. V shed 6 bases and J shed 9 bases, with 12 bases lying between them. The CDR3 is made up of 11 amino acids. CDR3 in DNA: TGCAGCGTACACAAATCGGGTGAGCAGTTCTTC. Translated: CSVHKSGEQFF.

With respect to this clonotype: A much larger clone is a single base away; this may be a read error. J is TRBJ1-1 and V is TRBV6-1; D remains ambiguous. V was clipped by 5 bases and J by 4 bases, with 11 bases between them. Germline CDR1 MNHNS, CDR2 SASEGT. The length of the CDR3 is 13 residues. This CDR3 is CASSLTSSTEAFF. The CDR3 bases are TGTGCCAGCAGTCTAACCTCGAGCACTGAAGCTTTCTTT.

This clonotype was observed many times. The rearrangement uses TRBV9 and TRBJ1-4, with D maybe TRBD1 (6 bases). Germline loops: CDR1 SGDLS, CDR2 YYNGEE. The V end lost 0 bases, the J end lost 4 bases, and 10 bases lay between the germline ends. CDR3 size: 15 residues. In DNA, the CDR3 is TGTGCCAGCAGCGTAGGGACAGCGAATAATGAAAAACTGTTTTTT. As protein: CASSVGTANNEKLFF.

This clonotype came up many times. The V gene is TRBV20-1, the J gene TRBJ2-6, with unresolved D. This CDR3 comprises 12 residues. Trimming removed 6 bases from V and 2 bases from J, with 5 bases in between. The germline CDR1 and CDR2 sequences are DFQATT and SNEGSKA (reference sequence). CDR3 protein: CSAQAGANVLTF. The CDR3 nucleotides are TGCAGTGCCCAAGCTGGGGCCAACGTCCTGACTTTC.

Turning to this clonotype: This may be a read error: a much more frequent sequence differs by one nucleotide. DNA for the CDR3: TGTGCCAGCAGCTTAGGGGAGGGTGGATCGTATGGCTACACCTTC. As protein: CASSLGEGGSYGYTF. The chain carries TRBV5-4 and TRBJ1-2; D is perhaps TRBD1 (5 bases). This CDR3 spans 15 amino acids. CDR1 is SGHNT and CDR2 is YYREEE in the germline V gene (reference sequence). Trimming pared 2 bases from V and 5 bases from J, leaving 16 bases between.

At least ten counts were recorded for this clonotype. The genes are TRBV9 and TRBJ2-5; D call uncertain. Trimming pared 2 bases from V and 5 bases from J, leaving 10 bases between. This CDR3 is 13 amino acids long. Germline values: CDR1 SGDLS, CDR2 YYNGEE. The CDR3 coding sequence is TGTGCCAGCAGCGTTGAGGTTTGGGAGACCCAGTACTTC. Translating gives CASSVEVWETQYF.

J is TRBJ1-2 and V is TRBV20-1; D is undetermined. The V end was cut by 1 base, the J end by 11 bases, with 5 bases between. The CDR3 has 9 amino acids. Germline assignment: CDR1 DFQATT and CDR2 SNEGSKA (reference sequence). For the CDR3, the DNA is TGCAGTGCTAGAGCCGGATACACCTTC. This gives the protein CSARAGYTF.